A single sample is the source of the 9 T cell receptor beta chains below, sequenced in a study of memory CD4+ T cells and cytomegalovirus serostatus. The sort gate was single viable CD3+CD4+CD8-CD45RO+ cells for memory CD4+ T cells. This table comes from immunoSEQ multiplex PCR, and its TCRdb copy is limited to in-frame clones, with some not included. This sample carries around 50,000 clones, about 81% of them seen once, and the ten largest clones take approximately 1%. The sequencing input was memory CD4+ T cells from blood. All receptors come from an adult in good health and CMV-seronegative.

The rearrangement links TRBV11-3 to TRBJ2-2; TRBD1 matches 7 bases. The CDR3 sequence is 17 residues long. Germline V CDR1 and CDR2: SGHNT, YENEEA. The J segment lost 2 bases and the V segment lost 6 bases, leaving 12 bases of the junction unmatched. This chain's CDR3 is CASRHDGTAFNTGELFF. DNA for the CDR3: TGTGCCAGCAGACATGACGGGACAGCTTTTAACACCGGGGAGCTGTTTTTT.

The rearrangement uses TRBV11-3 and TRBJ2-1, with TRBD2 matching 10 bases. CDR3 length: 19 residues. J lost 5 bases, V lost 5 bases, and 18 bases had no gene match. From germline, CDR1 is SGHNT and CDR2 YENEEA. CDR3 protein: CASSEAIAGGRRGNNEQFF. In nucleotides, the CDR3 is TGTGCCAGCAGCGAGGCAATAGCGGGAGGCCGACGGGGGAACAATGAGCAGTTCTTC.

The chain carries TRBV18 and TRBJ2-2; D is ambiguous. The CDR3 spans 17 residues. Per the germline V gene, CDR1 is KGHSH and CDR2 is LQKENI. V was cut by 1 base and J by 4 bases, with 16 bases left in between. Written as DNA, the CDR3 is TGTGCCAGCTCACCACGATCGGATCAGAGGTCCACCGGGGAGCTGTTTTTT. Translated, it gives CASSPRSDQRSTGELFF.

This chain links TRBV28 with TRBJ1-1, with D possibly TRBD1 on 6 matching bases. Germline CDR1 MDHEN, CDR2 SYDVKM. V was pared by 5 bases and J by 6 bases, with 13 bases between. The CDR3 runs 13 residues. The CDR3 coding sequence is TGTGCCAGCAGTCAACAGGGTCCCCCTGAAGCTTTCTTT. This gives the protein CASSQQGPPEAFF.

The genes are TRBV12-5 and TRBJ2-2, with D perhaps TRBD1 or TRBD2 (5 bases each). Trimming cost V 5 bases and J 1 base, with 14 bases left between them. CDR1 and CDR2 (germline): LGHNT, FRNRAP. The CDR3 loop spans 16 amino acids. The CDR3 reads CASGAGAGLNTGELFF. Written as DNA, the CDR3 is TGTGCTAGTGGTGCCGGGGCAGGACTGAACACCGGGGAGCTGTTTTTT.

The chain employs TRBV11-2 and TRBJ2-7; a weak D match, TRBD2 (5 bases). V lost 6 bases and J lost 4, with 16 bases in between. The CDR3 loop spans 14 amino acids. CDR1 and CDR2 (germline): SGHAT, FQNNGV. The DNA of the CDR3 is TGTGCCAGCAGACCCCGGGATCAGGAGTACGAGCAGTACTTC. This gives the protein CASRPRDQEYEQYF.

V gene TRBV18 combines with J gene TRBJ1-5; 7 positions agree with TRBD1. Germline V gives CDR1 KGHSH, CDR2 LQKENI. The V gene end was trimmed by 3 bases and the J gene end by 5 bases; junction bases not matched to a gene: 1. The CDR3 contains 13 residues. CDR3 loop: CASSPDRDQPQHF. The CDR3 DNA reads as TGTGCCAGCTCACCCGACAGGGATCAGCCCCAGCATTTT. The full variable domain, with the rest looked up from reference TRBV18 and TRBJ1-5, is NAGVMQNPRHLVRRRGQEARLRCSPMKGHSHVYWYRQLPEEGLKFMVYLQKENIIDESGMPKERFSAEFPKEGPSILRIQQVVRGDSAAYFCASSPDRDQPQHFGDGTRLSIL.

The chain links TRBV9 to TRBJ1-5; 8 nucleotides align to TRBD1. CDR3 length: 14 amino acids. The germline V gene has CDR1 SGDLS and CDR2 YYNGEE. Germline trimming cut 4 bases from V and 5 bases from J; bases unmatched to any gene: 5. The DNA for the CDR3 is TGTGCCAGCAGCCGCGGACAGGGTGATCAGCCCCAGCATTTT. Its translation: CASSRGQGDQPQHF.

The CDR3 loop reads CASSSGQRSGYGYTF. The CDR3 nucleotides are TGTGCCAGCAGCTCGGGACAGAGAAGCGGCTATGGCTACACCTTC. This rearrangement joins TRBV7-2 to TRBJ1-2, with TRBD1 matching over 7 bases. CDR3 length equals 15 residues. V was clipped by 4 bases and J by 4 bases; unmatched bases: 9. Per the germline V gene, CDR1 is SGHTA and CDR2 is FQGNSA.